These 31 T cell receptor beta chains share one sample of origin, sequenced in a study of cytomegalovirus exposure and HLA in healthy donors (dated by TCRdb to about 2017). The library relied on the immunoSEQ multiplex PCR assay. For the multiplex PCR, a mixture combining 60 forward primers for TCR Vbeta segments and 13 reverse primers for TCR Jbeta segments was used. The table comes from immuneACCESS by way of TCRdb, which keeps in-frame sequences with V and J called. Part of the clones is missing from these tables; in studies checked, under half for an unresolved V gene and the rest for unknown reasons. Present in this sample are under 200,000 clones, 70% to 90% of which were seen just once. About 2.1% of the sample goes to the ten largest clones. The sequenced material came from PBMCs. These receptor sequences come from a woman aged 18-30 years in good health and CMV-seronegative.

This chain links TRBV7-3 with TRBJ2-1; 14 bases align to TRBD2. The CDR3 is made up of 18 amino acids. V was pared by 1 base and J by 5 bases, with 7 bases of the junction left unmatched. Per germline, CDR1 SGHTA and CDR2 FQGTGA. Here the CDR3 reads CASSLMVGLAGGHNEQFF. Here the CDR3 DNA reads TGTGCCAGCAGCTTAATGGTCGGACTAGCGGGGGGCCACAATGAGCAGTTCTTC.

This rearrangement joins TRBV19 to TRBJ2-7, with D maybe TRBD1 (6 bases). Germline V gene lookup returns CDR1 LNHDA and CDR2 SQIVND (reference sequence). V was trimmed by 7 bases and J by 1 base, leaving 11 bases between them. The CDR3 loop spans 13 amino acids. CDR3 coding DNA: TGTGCCAGTAAGCGAACAGGGTCCTACGAGCAGTACTTC. Amino acid sequence: CASKRTGSYEQYF.

V and J are TRBV10-2 and TRBJ1-1; D unresolved. V was pared by 7 bases and J by 3 bases, with 15 bases between. The CDR3 covers 14 residues. The germline CDR1 and CDR2 sequences are WSHSY and SAAADI. In DNA form, the CDR3 reads TGCGCCAGCAAGGTAGAATTTCGGGACACTGAAGCTTTCTTT. This gives the protein CASKVEFRDTEAFF.

The chain employs TRBV7-9 and TRBJ1-1; no definite D call. This CDR3 spans 14 amino acids. Germline lookup yields CDR1 SEHNR and CDR2 FQNEAQ (reference sequence). The V and J ends lost 5 bases and 2 bases respectively, with 12 bases between them. The CDR3 sequence is CASSVFGRNTEAFF. In DNA, the CDR3 is TGTGCCAGCAGCGTTTTTGGGCGCAACACTGAAGCTTTCTTT.

The CDR3 DNA reads TGTGCCAGTAAAAACCCGGGACAGAGCTCCTACGAGCAGTACTTC. Its translation is CASKNPGQSSYEQYF. This chain uses TRBV19 with TRBJ2-7; 7 bases are a match to TRBD1. After removal of 7 bases from V and 0 bases from J, the junction contained 9 bases not matched to a gene. The CDR3 covers 15 residues. Looked up from germline, CDR1 is LNHDA and CDR2 is SQIVND (reference sequence).

The rearrangement links TRBV9 to TRBJ2-5, with 8 bases fitting TRBD2. CDR3 length: 16 residues. The ends lost 3 bases at V and 9 bases at J; junction bases unmatched: 16. Germline CDR1 reads SGDLS; CDR2 reads YYNGEE. CDR3 protein: CASSGGPGTSYESQYF. The CDR3 coding sequence is TGTGCCAGCAGCGGGGGGCCAGGGACTAGTTACGAGTCCCAGTACTTC. Filled out from reference TRBV9 and TRBJ2-5, the complete variable domain reads DSGVTQTPKHLITATGQRVTLRCSPRSGDLSVYWYQQSLDQGLQFLIQYYNGEERAKGNILERFSAQQFPDLHSELNLSSLELGDSALYFCASSGGPGTSYESQYFGPGTRLLVL.

The chain employs TRBV27 and TRBJ2-7; D possibly corresponds to TRBD1 (5 bases). The CDR3 length is 14 residues. The V end was cut by 5 bases, the J end by 0 bases, with 11 bases between. The germline V gene encodes CDR1 MNHEY and CDR2 SMNVEV (reference sequence). Written as DNA, the CDR3 is TGTGCCAGCAGTCCCAGGGCTTACTCCTACGAGCAGTACTTC. Amino acids: CASSPRAYSYEQYF.

This clone was seen a handful of times. The chain carries TRBV9 and TRBJ1-3; a possible D gene is TRBD1 (5 bases). In germline, CDR1 is SGDLS, CDR2 YYNGEE. CDR3 length: 16 residues. V lost 2 bases and J 2 bases, leaving 14 bases between the germline ends. CDR3 sequence reads: CASSVRGLTTGNTIYF. CDR3 nucleotide sequence: TGTGCCAGCAGCGTTCGGGGGTTGACAACTGGAAACACCATATATTTT.

A word on this clone: The junction differs from germline at one of its ends, possibly a read error. CDR3 sequence reads: CSSSLGGLAGAQETQYF. DNA for the CDR3: TGTTCCAGCAGCTTAGGGGGACTAGCGGGGGCCCAAGAGACCCAGTACTTC. The chain links TRBV7-9 to TRBJ2-5, with 14 positions matching TRBD2. The CDR3 sequence is 17 residues long. Looked up from germline, CDR1 is SEHNR and CDR2 is FQNEAQ (reference sequence).

The V and J genes are TRBV10-2 and TRBJ2-1; the match to TRBD2 covers 8 bases. The V gene's germline CDR1 is WSHSY and CDR2 SAAADI. This CDR3 is 14 amino acids long. J gave up 14 bases and V 1 base, and 10 bases lay outside the gene matches. The DNA for the CDR3 is TGCGCCAGCAGTGAGTTGGGTACCGGGACTAGTAAGTTCTTC. Its protein is CASSELGTGTSKFF.

J is TRBJ2-5 and V is TRBV5-6; D ambiguous. Germline loops: CDR1 SGHDT, CDR2 YYEEEE. The CDR3 has 14 amino acids. Trimming pared 0 bases from V and 2 bases from J, leaving 8 bases between. The CDR3 sequence is CASSLVDLQETQYF. The CDR3 region has the DNA TGTGCCAGCAGCTTGGTTGACTTGCAAGAGACCCAGTACTTC. Looking up the rest from reference TRBV5-6 and TRBJ2-5 gives the full variable domain: DAGVTQSPTHLIKTRGQQVTLRCSPKSGHDTVSWYQQALGQGPQFIFQYYEEEERQRGNFPDRFSGHQFPNYSSELNVNALLLGDSALYLCASSLVDLQETQYFGPGTRLLVL.

The genes are TRBV4-2 and TRBJ2-2; perhaps TRBD2 as D (5 bases). With 5 bases removed from V and 7 bases from J, the gap between germline ends came to 23 bases. CDR1 is LGHNA, CDR2 YNFKEQ, per germline. This CDR3 has 17 amino acids. CDR3 in amino acids: CASSLQGSGLDLGELFF. The CDR3 DNA reads TGTGCCAGCAGCTTGCAAGGATCTGGACTTGACCTCGGGGAGCTGTTTTTT.

V gene TRBV14 combines with J gene TRBJ1-2; unclear D gene. Germline V lookup: CDR1 SGHDN, CDR2 FVKESK. Between the trimmed V and J ends, which lost 4 bases and 3 bases, there was a span of 9 bases. The CDR3 is made up of 13 amino acids. CDR3 loop: CASSPSKHYGYTF. CDR3 DNA: TGTGCCAGCAGCCCAAGTAAGCACTATGGCTACACCTTC.

This chain links TRBV29-1 with TRBJ2-1; TRBD1 might be the D (5 bases). The CDR3 extends over 16 amino acids. Trimming cost V 0 bases and J 0 bases, with 12 bases left between them. Germline CDR1 reads SQVTM; CDR2 reads ANQGSEA. The CDR3 region has the DNA TGCAGCGTTGAAGATAGGGGCGGAAGCTCCTACAATGAGCAGTTCTTC. Its translation is CSVEDRGGSSYNEQFF.

This chain connects TRBV5-6 to TRBJ1-6; D might be TRBD1 (6 bases). Germline loops: CDR1 SGHDT, CDR2 YYEEEE. Trimming stripped 4 bases from V and 3 bases from J, with 11 bases between. The CDR3 spans 15 residues. The CDR3: CASSPGQLYNSPLHF. The CDR3 coding sequence is TGTGCCAGCAGCCCCGGACAGCTCTATAATTCACCCCTCCACTTT.

V and J are TRBV27 and TRBJ2-7, with 10 bases aligning to TRBD1. J lost 4 bases, V lost 6 bases, and 6 bases had no gene match. Germline values: CDR1 MNHEY, CDR2 SMNVEV (reference sequence). The length of the CDR3 is 14 residues. The CDR3 is CASRTGTGVYEQYF. For the CDR3, the DNA is TGTGCCAGCAGAACCGGGACAGGGGTATACGAGCAGTACTTC.

The chain uses TRBV7-6 and TRBJ1-4; 11 bases fit TRBD1. CDR3 length: 14 residues. V trimming: 3 bases; J trimming: 8 bases; junction bases outside the gene matches: 2. CDR1 is SGHVS, CDR2 FNYEAQ, per germline. CDR3 region: CASSLGQGEEKLFF. The CDR3 DNA reads TGTGCCAGCAGCTTGGGACAGGGGGAGGAAAAACTGTTTTTT.

The chain is built from TRBV2 and TRBJ2-7, with D maybe TRBD1 (6 bases). The CDR3 covers 12 residues. Per germline, CDR1 SNHLY and CDR2 FYNNEI. The ends were cut back, 7 bases at V and 2 bases at J, with 9 bases in the middle. The CDR3 region is CASMAGAYEQYF. The CDR3 region has the DNA TGTGCCAGCATGGCAGGGGCCTACGAGCAGTACTTC.

This sequence joins TRBV29-1 and TRBJ2-5; D call uncertain. The length of the CDR3 is 13 residues. The germline V gene encodes CDR1 SQVTM and CDR2 ANQGSEA. Trimming stripped 0 bases from V and 7 bases from J, with 12 bases between. This CDR3 reads CSVEDQQPGTQYF. CDR3 bases: TGCAGCGTTGAAGATCAGCAGCCAGGGACCCAGTACTTC.

The chain is built from TRBV4-1 and TRBJ1-4; 10 nucleotides agree with TRBD1. The CDR3 has 15 amino acids. Trimming cost V 4 bases and J 5 bases; bases outside gene matches: 4. CDR1 is MGHRA, CDR2 YSYEKL, per germline. The CDR3 DNA is TGCGCCAGCAGCCTCCCGGGACAGGGGAATGAAAAACTGTTTTTT. Translation gives CASSLPGQGNEKLFF.

The chain is built from TRBV6-5 and TRBJ1-6, with D possibly TRBD1 on 5 matching bases. Trimming took off 3 bases at V and 12 bases at J, with 21 bases between the two ends. Germline assignment: CDR1 MNHEY and CDR2 SVGAGI. The CDR3 has 16 residues. CDR3 in DNA: TGTGCCAGCAGTTATACGCGGAGGAGGGGCGACGAACCCCTCCACTTT. This translates into CASSYTRRRGDEPLHF.

In its sample, this clone was seen once. The rearrangement uses TRBV11-2 and TRBJ1-4; 11 nucleotides line up with TRBD1. J gave up 5 bases and V 5 bases, and 4 bases lay outside the gene matches. This CDR3 is 15 amino acids long. In germline, CDR1 is SGHAT, CDR2 FQNNGV. In DNA, the CDR3 is TGTGCCAGCAGCAGGAGGACAGGGGGCAATGAAAAACTGTTTTTT. Amino acids: CASSRRTGGNEKLFF.

This clone appeared a few times. The genes are TRBV7-9 and TRBJ1-4, with TRBD1 matching 9 bases. J was trimmed by 3 bases and V by 1 base; bases with no gene match: 12. The CDR3 covers 19 residues. Germline V gene lookup returns CDR1 SEHNR and CDR2 FQNEAQ (reference sequence). This CDR3 reads CASSLGQGQGRSANEKLFF. CDR3 DNA sequence: TGTGCCAGCAGCTTAGGACAGGGACAGGGCCGGTCTGCTAATGAAAAACTGTTTTTT.

This clone has just a few counts. The chain recombines TRBV6-1 with TRBJ2-1; 8 bases agree with TRBD1. The trim removed 4 bases at V and 5 bases at J, leaving 4 bases unmatched. There are 14 residues in the CDR3. In germline, CDR1 is MNHNS, CDR2 SASEGT. The CDR3 nucleotides are TGTGCCAGCAGTGGGGACAGGTTGAACAATGAGCAGTTCTTC. Residues: CASSGDRLNNEQFF.

The V and J genes are TRBV5-6 and TRBJ1-3; TRBD1 might be the D (6 bases). CDR3 size: 16 residues. V dropped 1 base and J dropped 0 bases, with 11 bases sitting between them. Germline values: CDR1 SGHDT, CDR2 YYEEEE. CDR3 in DNA: TGTGCCAGCAGCTTGTCTGGGGGCAGCTCTGGAAACACCATATATTTT. Its translation: CASSLSGGSSGNTIYF.

In its sample, this clone was seen once. J is TRBJ1-5 and V is TRBV10-3, with 8 positions matching TRBD1. The germline gives CDR1 ENHRY, CDR2 SYGVKD. This CDR3 contains 15 residues. The J segment lost 8 bases and the V segment lost 3 bases, leaving 9 bases of the junction unmatched. CDR3 loop: CAISDGRGLGEPQHF. For the CDR3, the DNA is TGTGCCATCAGTGATGGCAGGGGGCTAGGTGAGCCCCAGCATTTT.

J is TRBJ2-2 and V is TRBV6-5, with D unresolved. CDR3 length: 14 residues. Germline CDR1 is MNHEY and CDR2 is SVGAGI. V was cut by 4 bases and J by 1 base, with 7 bases left in between. DNA for the CDR3: TGTGCCAGCAGTTTCTCCGGGAACACCGGGGAGCTGTTTTTT. Protein: CASSFSGNTGELFF.

The CDR3 sequence: CASYRAGEQFF. The CDR3, as DNA: TGTGCCAGCTACAGGGCGGGTGAGCAGTTCTTC. This rearrangement joins TRBV19 to TRBJ2-1; TRBD1 is a possible D gene (6 bases). V lost 9 bases, J lost 9 bases, and 12 bases lay in between. CDR1 is LNHDA, CDR2 SQIVND, per germline (reference sequence). This CDR3 is 11 amino acids long.

The chain uses TRBV6-6 and TRBJ1-6; possible D gene TRBD1, 5 bases. CDR1 is MNHNY, CDR2 SVGAGI, per germline (reference sequence). The CDR3 runs to 15 residues. Trimming stripped 3 bases from V and 9 bases from J, with 15 bases between. Here the CDR3 DNA reads TGTGCCAGCAGTTATTATCAGGGTGTAGCTTCACCCCTCCACTTT. This translates into CASSYYQGVASPLHF.

The chain is built from TRBV7-3 and TRBJ2-5; D unresolved. Trimming took off 1 base at V and 1 base at J, with 4 bases between the two ends. Germline V CDR1 and CDR2: SGHTA, FQGTGA. The CDR3 contains 13 residues. The CDR3 loop reads CASSLRPQETQYF. The DNA for the CDR3 is TGTGCCAGCAGCTTAAGGCCCCAAGAGACCCAGTACTTC.

V usage is TRBV10-2 and J usage is TRBJ2-1, with 9 bases matching TRBD1. V lost 8 bases and J lost 4; bases outside the gene matches: 9. The CDR3 has 15 amino acids. Per the germline V gene, CDR1 is WSHSY and CDR2 is SAAADI. As DNA, the CDR3 is TGCGCCAGCCACCCGGGACAGGGCGCATACAATGAGCAGTTCTTC. Protein: CASHPGQGAYNEQFF.